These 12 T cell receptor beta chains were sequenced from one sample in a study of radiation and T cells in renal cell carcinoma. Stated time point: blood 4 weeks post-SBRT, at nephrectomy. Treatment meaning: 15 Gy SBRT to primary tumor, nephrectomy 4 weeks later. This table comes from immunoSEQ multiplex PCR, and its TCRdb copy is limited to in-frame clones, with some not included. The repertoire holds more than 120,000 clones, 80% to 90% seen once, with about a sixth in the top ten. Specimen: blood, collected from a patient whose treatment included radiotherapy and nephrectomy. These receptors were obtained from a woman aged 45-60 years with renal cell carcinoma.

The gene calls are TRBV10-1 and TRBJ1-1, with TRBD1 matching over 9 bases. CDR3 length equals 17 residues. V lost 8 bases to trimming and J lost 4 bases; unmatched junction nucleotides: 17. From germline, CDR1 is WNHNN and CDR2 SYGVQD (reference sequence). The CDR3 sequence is CASGPGPHQDRGTEAFF. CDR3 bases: TGCGCCAGCGGACCGGGCCCCCATCAGGACAGGGGCACTGAAGCTTTCTTT.

Written as DNA, the CDR3 is TGTGCCAGCAGCTCGGAACAGAAAAGCTCCTACAATGAGCAGTTCTTC. This sequence encodes CASSSEQKSSYNEQFF. The chain carries TRBV5-6 and TRBJ2-1, with no clear D. Per the germline V gene, CDR1 is SGHDT and CDR2 is YYEEEE. V dropped 3 bases and J dropped 0 bases, with 13 bases sitting between them. There are 16 residues in the CDR3.

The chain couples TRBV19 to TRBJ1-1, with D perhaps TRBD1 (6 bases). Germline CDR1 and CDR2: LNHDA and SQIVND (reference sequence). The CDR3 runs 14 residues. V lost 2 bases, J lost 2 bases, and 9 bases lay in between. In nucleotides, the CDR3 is TGTGCCAGTAGTATATGGGGGCTAAACACTGAAGCTTTCTTT. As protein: CASSIWGLNTEAFF.

In nucleotides, the CDR3 is TGTGCCAGCAGCCTGACCCGAAACACCATATATTTT. As protein: CASSLTRNTIYF. This chain uses TRBV7-2 with TRBJ1-3; D is undetermined. The CDR3 is 12 amino acids. From germline, CDR1 is SGHTA and CDR2 FQGNSA. V was cut by 5 bases and J by 5 bases, with 7 bases left in between.

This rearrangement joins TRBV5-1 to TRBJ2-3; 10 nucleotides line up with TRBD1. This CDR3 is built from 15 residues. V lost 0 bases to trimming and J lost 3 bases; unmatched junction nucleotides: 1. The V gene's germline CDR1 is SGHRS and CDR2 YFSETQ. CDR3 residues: CASSLVDRGTDTQYF. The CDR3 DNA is TGCGCCAGCAGCTTGGTGGACAGGGGGACAGATACGCAGTATTTT.

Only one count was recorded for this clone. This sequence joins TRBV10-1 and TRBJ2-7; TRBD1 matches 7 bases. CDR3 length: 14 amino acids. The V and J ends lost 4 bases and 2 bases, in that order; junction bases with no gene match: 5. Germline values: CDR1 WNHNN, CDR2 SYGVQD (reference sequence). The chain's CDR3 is CASSAGTATYEQYF. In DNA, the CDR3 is TGCGCCAGCAGTGCCGGGACAGCGACCTACGAGCAGTACTTC.

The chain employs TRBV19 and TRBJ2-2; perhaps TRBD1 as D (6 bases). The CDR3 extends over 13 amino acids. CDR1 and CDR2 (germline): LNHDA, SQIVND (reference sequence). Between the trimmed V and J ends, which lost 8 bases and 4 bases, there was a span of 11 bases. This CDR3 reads CASRGQPTGELFF. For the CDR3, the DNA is TGTGCCAGTCGTGGACAGCCCACCGGGGAGCTGTTTTTT.

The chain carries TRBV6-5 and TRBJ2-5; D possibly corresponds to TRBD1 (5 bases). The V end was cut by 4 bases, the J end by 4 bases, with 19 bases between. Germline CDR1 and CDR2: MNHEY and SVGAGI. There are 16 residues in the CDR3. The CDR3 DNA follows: TGTGCCAGCAGTTCCATACTCACAGGTCGCCGAGAGACCCAGTACTTC. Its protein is CASSSILTGRRETQYF.

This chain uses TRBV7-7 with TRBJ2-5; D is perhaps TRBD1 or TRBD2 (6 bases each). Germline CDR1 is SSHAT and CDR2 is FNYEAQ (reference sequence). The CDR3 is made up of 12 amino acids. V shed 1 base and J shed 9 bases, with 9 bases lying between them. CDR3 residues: CASSLEGGAQYF. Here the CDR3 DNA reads TGTGCCAGCAGCTTAGAGGGGGGTGCCCAGTACTTC. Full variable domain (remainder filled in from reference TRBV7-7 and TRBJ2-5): GAGVSQSPRYKVTKRGQDVTLRCDPISSHATLYWYQQALGQGPEFLTYFNYEAQPDKSGLPSDRFSAERPEGSISTLTIQRTEQRDSAMYRCASSLEGGAQYFGPGTRLLVL.

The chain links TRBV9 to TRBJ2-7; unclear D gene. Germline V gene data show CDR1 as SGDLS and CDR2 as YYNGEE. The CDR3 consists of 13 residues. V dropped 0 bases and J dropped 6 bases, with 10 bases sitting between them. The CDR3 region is CASSVGQAGEQYF. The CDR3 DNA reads TGTGCCAGCAGCGTAGGTCAGGCTGGCGAGCAGTACTTC. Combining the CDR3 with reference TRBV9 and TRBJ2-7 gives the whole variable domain DSGVTQTPKHLITATGQRVTLRCSPRSGDLSVYWYQQSLDQGLQFLIQYYNGEERAKGNILERFSAQQFPDLHSELNLSSLELGDSALYFCASSVGQAGEQYFGPGTRLTVT.

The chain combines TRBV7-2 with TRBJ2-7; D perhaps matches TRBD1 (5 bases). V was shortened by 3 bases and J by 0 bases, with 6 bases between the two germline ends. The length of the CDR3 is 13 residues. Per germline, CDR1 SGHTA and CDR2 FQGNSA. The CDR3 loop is CASSFDSSYEQYF. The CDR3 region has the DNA TGTGCCAGCAGCTTCGACAGCTCCTACGAGCAGTACTTC. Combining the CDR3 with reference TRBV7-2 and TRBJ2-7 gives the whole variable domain GAGVSQSPSNKVTEKGKDVELRCDPISGHTALYWYRQSLGQGLEFLIYFQGNSAPDKSGLPSDRFSAERTGGSVSTLTIQRTQQEDSAVYLCASSFDSSYEQYFGPGTRLTVT.

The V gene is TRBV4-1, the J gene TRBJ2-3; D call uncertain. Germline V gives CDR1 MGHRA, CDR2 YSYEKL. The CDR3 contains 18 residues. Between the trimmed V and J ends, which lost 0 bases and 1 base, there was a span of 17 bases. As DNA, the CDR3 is TGCGCCAGCAGCCAAGATACCTTTTCGGCGGTACGCACAGATACGCAGTATTTT. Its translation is CASSQDTFSAVRTDTQYF.